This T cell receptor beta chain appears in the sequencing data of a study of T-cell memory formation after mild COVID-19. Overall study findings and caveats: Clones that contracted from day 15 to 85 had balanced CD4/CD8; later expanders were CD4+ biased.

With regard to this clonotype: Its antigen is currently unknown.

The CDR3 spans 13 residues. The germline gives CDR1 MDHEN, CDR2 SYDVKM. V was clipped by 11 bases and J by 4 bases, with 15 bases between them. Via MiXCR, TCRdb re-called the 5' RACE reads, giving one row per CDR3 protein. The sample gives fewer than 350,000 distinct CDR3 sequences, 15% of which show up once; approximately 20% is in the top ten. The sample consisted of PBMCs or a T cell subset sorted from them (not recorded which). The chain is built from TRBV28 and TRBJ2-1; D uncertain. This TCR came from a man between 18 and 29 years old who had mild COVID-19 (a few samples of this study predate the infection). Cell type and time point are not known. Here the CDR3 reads CASRATDYNEQFF. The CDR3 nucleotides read TGTGCCTCTAGGGCCACTGATTACAATGAGCAGTTCTTC.